The 22 T cell receptor beta chains reported below all come from one sample, sequenced in a study of blood T cells in healthy people across ages. The authors ran a second PCR of about 6 to 11 cycles using a sample-barcoded 5' primer and a J-beta primer mix. A single record per CDR3 protein comes from TCRdb applying MiXCR to the 5' RACE reads. The repertoire holds just under 750,000 distinct CDR3 sequences, with over 20% as singletons. Sequenced: blood. These receptors came from a man in his 70s in good health.

With respect to this clonotype: A junction boundary mismatches the germline segment, possibly from a read error. The chain combines TRBV28 with TRBJ1-2; D is possibly TRBD1 (5 bases). The CDR3 length is 12 residues. Germline CDR1 MDHEN, CDR2 SYDVKM. The CDR3 DNA follows: TGTGCCAGCAGTTTAAGAGGCCCCGGGGGAGATTTC. Protein sequence: CASSLRGPGGDF.

The genes are TRBV6-5 and TRBJ2-3, with 12 bases aligning to TRBD2. J gave up 0 bases and V 2 bases, and 9 bases lay outside the gene matches. Germline loops: CDR1 MNHEY, CDR2 SVGAGI. The CDR3 totals 19 residues. The CDR3 region has the DNA TGTGCCAGCAGTTACCCAACTAGCGGGGGGTACCCTAGCACAGATACGCAGTATTTT. Translation gives CASSYPTSGGYPSTDTQYF.

This chain connects TRBV6-2 or TRBV6-3 to TRBJ2-7; a possible D gene is TRBD2 (5 bases). The CDR3 runs 16 residues. V lost 6 bases and J lost 2, with 20 bases in between. Germline CDR1 MNHEY, CDR2 SVGEGT. The CDR3 coding sequence is TGTGCCAGCAGCATAGCGCCAGTTTACCGAGCCTACGAGCAGTACTTC. The encoded protein is CASSIAPVYRAYEQYF.

There are a few counts of this clonotype. V is TRBV12-3 or TRBV12-4 and J is TRBJ2-3; 9 bases are a match to TRBD2. The CDR3 is 15 amino acids. The trim removed 7 bases at V and 4 bases at J, leaving 9 bases unmatched. The CDR3 DNA sequence: TGTGCCAGCAAGCAATCTAGCGGGATGGCAGATACGCAGTATTTT. Translating gives CASKQSSGMADTQYF.

This clonotype has only a few counts. The gene calls are TRBV6-1 and TRBJ2-7; TRBD1 might be the D (7 bases). CDR3 length: 13 amino acids. Trimming took 10 bases from V and 5 from J, leaving 18 bases between them. Germline V CDR1 and CDR2: MNHNS, SASEGT. The DNA for the CDR3 is TGTGCCATCTCCCCTGGCGGGACAGACGAGCAGTACTTC. Translation gives CAISPGGTDEQYF.

The chain employs TRBV13 and TRBJ1-1; D call uncertain. This CDR3 comprises 14 residues. The V end lost 2 bases, the J end lost 12 bases, and 19 bases lay between the germline ends. CDR1 is PRHDT, CDR2 FYEKMQ, per germline (reference sequence). The CDR3 DNA sequence: TGTGCCAGCAGCTTACCCCAGAGCACATTGAGAACTTTCTTT. Its translation is CASSLPQSTLRTFF.

The chain couples TRBV12-3 or TRBV12-4 to TRBJ1-5; no definite D call. This CDR3 is 14 amino acids long. V dropped 3 bases and J dropped 6 bases, with 12 bases sitting between them. The CDR3 nucleotides read TGTGCCAGCAGTTTTGGGCTCATTCGTCAGCCCCAGCATTTT. As protein: CASSFGLIRQPQHF.

The rearrangement links TRBV5-1 to TRBJ1-4; tentative D call: TRBD1 (5 bases). CDR1 is SGHRS, CDR2 YFSETQ, per germline. This CDR3 contains 16 residues. V lost 4 bases and J lost 7, with 20 bases in between. This chain's CDR3 is CASSPGAVGPSEKLFF. In DNA form, the CDR3 reads TGCGCCAGCAGCCCTGGGGCAGTGGGTCCGAGTGAAAAACTGTTTTTT.

About this clonotype itself: A read error is likely, as this CDR3 ends without the conserved phenylalanine or tryptophan. Because the CDR3's place on the DNA is in doubt, the DNA is left out and the CDR3 is given as listed by TCRdb. This sequence joins TRBV12-3 or TRBV12-4 and TRBJ2-3; TRBD2 reflects the table's D call only, with no check against the DNA. Inclusive of both ends, the CDR3 amounts to 17 amino acids. The CDR3 loop is CASSPLRPRGGADTQYS.

This chain links TRBV20-1 with TRBJ2-5; D is ambiguous. The J call may be wrong; the DNA end is better matched by TRBJ2-1. Germline CDR1 and CDR2: DFQATT and SNEGSKA (reference sequence). This CDR3 has 10 residues. The CDR3, as DNA: TGCAGTGCTGGCGAGAATGAGCAGTTCTTC. As protein: CSAGENEQFF.

In this sample, this clonotype turned up once. V usage is TRBV12-3 or TRBV12-4 and J usage is TRBJ1-5; 7 bases agree with TRBD1. The CDR3 contains 15 residues. V was pared by 5 bases and J by 5 bases, with 9 bases of the junction left unmatched. The CDR3 coding sequence is TGTGCCAGCAGTCCTACACAGGGGCGAGATCAGCCCCAGCATTTT. Translating it yields CASSPTQGRDQPQHF.

The V gene is TRBV14, the J gene TRBJ2-7; no reliable D call. This CDR3 region has 13 residues. The germline CDR1 and CDR2 sequences are SGHDN and FVKESK. Trimming cost V 0 bases and J 1 base, with 4 bases left between them. CDR3 sequence reads: CASSQELSYEQYF. Here the CDR3 DNA reads TGTGCCAGCAGCCAAGAGTTATCCTACGAGCAGTACTTC.

This clonotype was seen more than once but under ten times. The rearrangement joins TRBV7-8 to TRBJ2-4; D is unclear. Between the trimmed V and J ends, which lost 5 bases and 5 bases, there was a span of 16 bases. CDR3 length equals 15 residues. Germline lookup yields CDR1 SGHVS and CDR2 FQNEAQ. The CDR3 DNA follows: TGTGCCAGCAGCCCCCGATCGGGTTATGAAAACATTCAGTACTTC. Amino acids: CASSPRSGYENIQYF. The full variable domain, with the rest looked up from reference TRBV7-8 and TRBJ2-4, is GAGVSQSPRYKVAKRGQDVALRCDPISGHVSLFWYQQALGQGPEFLTYFQNEAQLDKSGLPSDRFFAERPEGSVSTLKIQRTQQEDSAVYLCASSPRSGYENIQYFGAGTRLSVL.

The gene calls are TRBV5-6 and TRBJ1-4, with 8 bases identical to TRBD1. The CDR3 is 16 amino acids. J gave up 3 bases and V 4 bases, and 8 bases lay outside the gene matches. Germline loops: CDR1 SGHDT, CDR2 YYEEEE. The CDR3 coding sequence is TGTGCCAGCAGCATGACAGGGGTGTTACCTAATGAAAAACTGTTTTTT. It specifies CASSMTGVLPNEKLFF.

The chain joins TRBV20-1 to TRBJ2-7, with 8 bases fitting TRBD2. Trimming removed 3 bases from V and 2 bases from J; junction bases left unmatched: 6. Per the germline V gene, CDR1 is DFQATT and CDR2 is SNEGSKA (reference sequence). CDR3 size: 14 residues. CDR3 DNA: TGCAGTGCTAGTTCGAGCGGGGGTACCTACGAGCAGTACTTC. This translates into CSASSSGGTYEQYF.

V and J are TRBV12-3 or TRBV12-4 and TRBJ2-1; TRBD1 aligns across 7 bases. The DNA end is a closer match to TRBJ2-7, so the J assignment may be wrong. The CDR3 length is 18 residues. The CDR3 bases are TGTGCCAGCAGTTTTAGGGGGCCAGGGTCTTTTGTGTCCTACGAGCAGTACTTC. Protein product: CASSFRGPGSFVSYEQYF.

This clonotype was recorded a few times. The genes are TRBV29-1 and TRBJ1-2; weak D call: TRBD1 (5 bases). The germline V gene encodes CDR1 SQVTM and CDR2 ANQGSEA. CDR3 length equals 12 residues. The germline V and J ends were trimmed by 8 bases and 2 bases, with 12 bases remaining between them. The CDR3: CSTSGGNYGYTF. The CDR3 DNA reads TGCAGCACCTCCGGGGGGAACTATGGCTACACCTTC. The variable domain in full, completed from reference TRBV29-1 and TRBJ1-2, reads SAVISQKPSRDICQRGTSLTIQCQVDSQVTMMFWYRQQPGQSLTLIATANQGSEATYESGFVIDKFPISRPNLTFSTLTVSNMSPEDSSIYLCSTSGGNYGYTFGSGTRLTVV.

The CDR3 DNA reads as TGTGCCAGCAGCTTGACTAGCGGGCCTGAGGAGACCCAGTACTTC. Its protein product is CASSLTSGPEETQYF. This rearrangement joins TRBV7-9 to TRBJ2-5; 10 bases are a match to TRBD2. The CDR3 has 15 residues. The V gene's germline CDR1 is SEHNR and CDR2 FQNEAQ (reference sequence). V dropped 3 bases and J dropped 5; count of bases not matched to a gene: 6.

J is TRBJ2-7 and V is TRBV10-2; D remains unclear. CDR1 and CDR2 from the germline V gene are WSHSY and SAAADI. This CDR3 contains 13 residues. The V gene lost 3 bases and the J gene lost 2 bases, with 8 bases spanning the gap. The CDR3 DNA follows: TGCGCCAGCAGTGACTCGCCAGCCTACGAGCAGTACGTC. Protein product: CASSDSPAYEQYV.

This clonotype was observed at least ten times. The chain couples TRBV5-1 to TRBJ1-1; the D gene is possibly TRBD1 (5 bases). The CDR3 has 12 amino acids. Germline V gene lookup returns CDR1 SGHRS and CDR2 YFSETQ. V dropped 4 bases and J dropped 9 bases, with 13 bases sitting between them. CDR3 in amino acids: CASSAMGVKAFF. The CDR3 DNA follows: TGCGCCAGCAGCGCCATGGGGGTGAAAGCTTTCTTT.

The chain couples TRBV18 to TRBJ1-1; perhaps TRBD1 as D (6 bases). The germline CDR1 and CDR2 sequences are KGHSH and LQKENI. This CDR3 has 13 amino acids. V was pared by 4 bases and J by 3 bases, with 9 bases between. The CDR3 DNA is TGTGCCAGCTCACAACAGGGAGACACTGAAGCTTTCTTT. It specifies CASSQQGDTEAFF.

About this clonotype itself: One end of the junction does not line up with germline, which may come from a read error. CDR3 region: CASSPDREPRHF. CDR3 in DNA: TGCGCCAGCAGCCCGGACAGGGAACCCCGGCATTTT. V gene TRBV5-1 combines with J gene TRBJ1-5, with 8 bases identical to TRBD1. Per germline, CDR1 SGHRS and CDR2 YFSETQ. CDR3 size: 12 residues.